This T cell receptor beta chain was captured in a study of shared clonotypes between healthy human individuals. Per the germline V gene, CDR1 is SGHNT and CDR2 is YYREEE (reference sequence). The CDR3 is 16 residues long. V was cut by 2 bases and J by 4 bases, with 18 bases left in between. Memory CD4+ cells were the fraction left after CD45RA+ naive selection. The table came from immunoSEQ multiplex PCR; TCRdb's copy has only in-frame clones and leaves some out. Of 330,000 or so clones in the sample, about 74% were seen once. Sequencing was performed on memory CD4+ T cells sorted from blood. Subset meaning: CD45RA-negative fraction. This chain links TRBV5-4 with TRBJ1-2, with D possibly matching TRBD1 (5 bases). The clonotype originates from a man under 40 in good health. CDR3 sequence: CASSLGDRSFSYGYTF. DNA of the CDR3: TGTGCCAGCAGCTTAGGGGACCGATCATTTTCCTATGGCTACACCTTC.